Listed here are 25 T cell receptor beta chains from one sample, sequenced in a study of blood T cell repertoires in COVID-19 (dated by TCRdb to 2018 to 2020). The library was obtained by the immunoSEQ multiplex PCR assay. TCRdb's version of the immuneACCESS table is confined to in-frame rearrangements and falls short of the full clone set. An unresolved V gene accounts for under half of the shortfall where checked; the remainder is of unknown origin. The sample has about 160,000 clones on record, roughly 73% of them singletons. The leading ten clones occupy roughly 3.1% of the sample. The sequenced sample was peripheral blood. Every receptor here comes from a man in his 70s with acute or convalescent COVID-19.

V and J are TRBV4-2 and TRBJ2-2; perhaps TRBD1 as D (7 bases). Trimming left V 0 bases short and J 5 bases short, with 13 bases between. The CDR3 runs to 16 residues. CDR1 is LGHNA, CDR2 YNFKEQ, per germline. The CDR3 reads CASSQEGQAGTGELFF. The CDR3, as DNA: TGTGCCAGCAGCCAAGAAGGACAGGCGGGGACCGGGGAGCTGTTTTTT.

The DNA for the CDR3 is TGTGCCAGCAGTTTAGCACGGATGAACACTGAAGCTTTCTTT. Translation gives CASSLARMNTEAFF. V gene TRBV6-2 or TRBV6-3 combines with J gene TRBJ1-1; no firm D call. This CDR3 is 14 amino acids long. Trimming took 4 bases from V and 0 from J, leaving 9 bases between them. Germline values: CDR1 MNHEY, CDR2 SVGEGT.

The chain employs TRBV5-1 and TRBJ1-1, with 8 positions matching TRBD1. V dropped 3 bases and J dropped 8; count of bases not matched to a gene: 15. The CDR3 has 16 residues. Germline assignment: CDR1 SGHRS and CDR2 YFSETQ. The CDR3 loop reads CASSSGQAGIGLEAFF. Here the CDR3 DNA reads TGCGCCAGCAGCTCGGGACAGGCCGGGATTGGGCTCGAAGCTTTCTTT.

The rearrangement joins TRBV27 to TRBJ2-7, with D possibly being TRBD2 (7 bases). The CDR3 length is 16 residues. V lost 5 bases and J lost 2, with 19 bases in between. Per germline, CDR1 MNHEY and CDR2 SMNVEV (reference sequence). The CDR3 protein is CASSLGGWGRAYEQYF. The CDR3 DNA sequence: TGTGCCAGCAGTCTGGGAGGGTGGGGGCGCGCCTACGAGCAGTACTTC.

The chain employs TRBV7-3 and TRBJ2-3; TRBD1 matches 11 bases. The germline V gene has CDR1 SGHTA and CDR2 FQGTGA. This CDR3 region has 15 residues. V trimming: 5 bases; J trimming: 5 bases; junction bases outside the gene matches: 6. The CDR3 is CASSPLGQGVDTQYF. DNA for the CDR3: TGTGCCAGCAGCCCCCTGGGACAGGGGGTAGATACGCAGTATTTT.

The chain employs TRBV3-1 (or the pseudogene TRBV3-2) and TRBJ2-3; 14 bases line up with TRBD2. The ends lost 2 bases at V and 6 bases at J; junction bases unmatched: 7. CDR1 is LGHDT, CDR2 YNNKEL, per germline (reference sequence). The CDR3 has 17 residues. The CDR3, as DNA: TGTGCCAGCAGCCAATCAAGACTAGCGGGAGGGTCGGATACGCAGTATTTT. Protein product: CASSQSRLAGGSDTQYF.

The chain carries TRBV7-8 and TRBJ2-5; D not certain. Germline V CDR1 and CDR2: SGHVS, FQNEAQ. CDR3 length equals 14 residues. The ends were cut back, 2 bases at V and 4 bases at J, with 11 bases in the middle. CDR3 DNA sequence: TGTGCCAGCAGCTTATCGTCTGGGCGAGAGACCCAGTACTTC. Protein sequence: CASSLSSGRETQYF. Drawing the rest from reference TRBV7-8 and TRBJ2-5, the complete variable domain is GAGVSQSPRYKVAKRGQDVALRCDPISGHVSLFWYQQALGQGPEFLTYFQNEAQLDKSGLPSDRFFAERPEGSVSTLKIQRTQQEDSAVYLCASSLSSGRETQYFGPGTRLLVL.

This clone was counted only a few times. This sequence joins TRBV5-1 and TRBJ2-5; TRBD2 agrees at 7 bases. The CDR3 length is 16 residues. Germline V lookup: CDR1 SGHRS, CDR2 YFSETQ. V was clipped by 0 bases and J by 1 base; unmatched bases: 6. DNA for the CDR3: TGCGCCAGCAGCTTGGCAGCGGGGTCTTCCCAAGAGACCCAGTACTTC. It translates to CASSLAAGSSQETQYF.

Many counts were recorded for this clone. The chain couples TRBV7-3 to TRBJ2-2; 7 bases are shared with TRBD1. The V gene's germline CDR1 is SGHTA and CDR2 FQGTGA. The CDR3 has 14 residues. The V segment lost 5 bases and the J segment 7 bases; nucleotides outside the gene matches: 7. The CDR3 DNA reads as TGTGCCAGCAGCCCACTTAGGACAGGCGGGGAGCTGTTTTTT. It codes for CASSPLRTGGELFF.

The V and J genes are TRBV6-6 and TRBJ2-7; possibly TRBD1 for D (8 bases). The ends were cut back, 6 bases at V and 6 bases at J, with 18 bases in the middle. CDR1 is MNHNY, CDR2 SVGAGI, per germline (reference sequence). This CDR3 comprises 14 residues. In nucleotides, the CDR3 is TGTGCCAGCAGCACAGGGGGAGGGGTATCCGAGCAGTACTTC. It translates to CASSTGGGVSEQYF.

V usage is TRBV7-2 and J usage is TRBJ2-5; 13 bases fit TRBD2. The CDR3 has 16 amino acids. Germline CDR1 is SGHTA and CDR2 is FQGNSA. The V gene end was trimmed by 4 bases and the J gene end by 4 bases; junction bases not matched to a gene: 6. As DNA, the CDR3 is TGTGCCAGCAGCTCGGGACTAGCGGGAAGGGGAGAGACCCAGTACTTC. Protein sequence: CASSSGLAGRGETQYF.

The chain employs TRBV21-1 and TRBJ2-3; the tabulated D call, TRBD2, remains unverified against the DNA. TRBV21-1 is a known pseudogene. The CDR3 extends over 17 amino acids. The CDR3 DNA reads as TGTGCCAGCAGGTCAGAGGGGCGGGAGGGATTCACAGATACGCAGTATTTT. This encodes CASRSEGREGFTDTQYF.

This clone was seen a few times. The chain recombines TRBV6-6 with TRBJ1-4; D is unresolved. Germline CDR1 is MNHNY and CDR2 is SVGAGI (reference sequence). V was pared by 2 bases and J by 0 bases, with 7 bases between. This CDR3 is built from 15 residues. This chain's CDR3 is CASSYRGATNEKLFF. The CDR3 DNA is TGTGCCAGCAGTTACCGGGGTGCAACTAATGAAAAACTGTTTTTT.

This clone has a handful of counts. The CDR3 sequence: CASSLLAGLSYNEQFF. The CDR3 bases are TGCGCCAGCAGCCTCTTAGCGGGCCTCAGTTACAATGAGCAGTTCTTC. The genes are TRBV4-3 and TRBJ2-1; 7 bases map to TRBD2. The CDR3 has 16 residues. V dropped 4 bases and J dropped 4; count of bases not matched to a gene: 10. The germline V gene encodes CDR1 LGHNA and CDR2 YSLEER.

The rearrangement links TRBV12-5 to TRBJ2-7, with D tentatively TRBD1 (7 bases). Deletions cut 10 bases from V and 1 base from J, with 14 bases between. CDR1 is LGHNT, CDR2 FRNRAP, per germline. The CDR3 is 13 residues long. The CDR3 loop is CANIQGTSYEQYF. The CDR3 nucleotides read TGTGCTAACATACAGGGGACTTCCTACGAGCAGTACTTC. Variable domain in full (rest from reference TRBV12-5 and TRBJ2-7): DARVTQTPRHKVTEMGQEVTMRCQPILGHNTVFWYRQTMMQGLELLAYFRNRAPLDDSGMPKDRFSAEMPDATLATLKIQPSEPRDSAVYFCANIQGTSYEQYFGPGTRLTVT.

The chain employs TRBV10-3 and TRBJ1-5, with D hard to call. Looked up from germline, CDR1 is ENHRY and CDR2 is SYGVKD. Deletions cut 2 bases from V and 4 bases from J, with 15 bases between. The CDR3 loop spans 16 amino acids. DNA for the CDR3: TGTGCCATCAGTGAGAGGTCAGGAGGGCAAAATCAGCCCCAGCATTTT. Amino acid sequence: CAISERSGGQNQPQHF.

The J gene is TRBJ1-1, the V gene TRBV5-5; D remains ambiguous. This CDR3 is built from 15 residues. Per the germline V gene, CDR1 is SGHKS and CDR2 is YYEKEE (reference sequence). Trimming removed 3 bases from V and 0 bases from J, with 12 bases in between. The CDR3 sequence is CASSSAPGVNTEAFF. The DNA of the CDR3 is TGTGCCAGCAGCTCCGCCCCGGGAGTGAACACTGAAGCTTTCTTT.

This clone has ten or more counts. The chain carries TRBV19 and TRBJ2-2; D remains ambiguous. CDR3 size: 12 residues. Germline CDR1 is LNHDA and CDR2 is SQIVND (reference sequence). Trimming shortened V by 7 bases and J by 1 base, and 4 bases separated the two germline ends. In DNA, the CDR3 is TGTGCCAGTAATAAGAACACCGGGGAGCTGTTTTTT. It codes for CASNKNTGELFF.

There are a few counts of this clone. V gene TRBV5-1 combines with J gene TRBJ2-3, with TRBD2 matching over 11 bases. Germline lookup yields CDR1 SGHRS and CDR2 YFSETQ. CDR3 length: 16 amino acids. Trimming at V came to 4 bases and at J to 6 bases, leaving 10 bases not matched to a gene. CDR3 in amino acids: CASSQGTSGSQDTQYF. The CDR3 DNA sequence: TGCGCCAGCAGCCAAGGGACTAGCGGTTCTCAGGATACGCAGTATTTT.

V gene TRBV7-9 combines with J gene TRBJ2-5; 8 bases agree with TRBD2. The CDR3 covers 15 residues. Trimming cost V 1 base and J 2 bases; bases outside gene matches: 3. The germline V gene has CDR1 SEHNR and CDR2 FQNEAQ (reference sequence). CDR3 nucleotide sequence: TGTGCCAGCAGCTTAGAGCGGGGGCCTCAAGAGACCCAGTACTTC. Translated: CASSLERGPQETQYF.

V gene TRBV9 combines with J gene TRBJ2-7; TRBD1 matches 10 bases. Trimming cost V 4 bases and J 3 bases; bases outside gene matches: 4. The germline V gene encodes CDR1 SGDLS and CDR2 YYNGEE. CDR3 length: 14 amino acids. This chain's CDR3 is CASSLRDRGYEQYF. DNA for the CDR3: TGTGCCAGCAGCCTCCGGGACAGGGGCTACGAGCAGTACTTC.

The J gene is TRBJ2-2, the V gene TRBV24-1; perhaps TRBD2 as D (6 bases). There are 16 residues in the CDR3. Germline assignment: CDR1 KGHDR and CDR2 SFDVKD. Deletions cut 0 bases from V and 0 bases from J, with 7 bases between. The CDR3 DNA reads TGTGCCACCAGTGATTTGACGGGGGCGAACACCGGGGAGCTGTTTTTT. Translation: CATSDLTGANTGELFF.

V gene TRBV11-2 combines with J gene TRBJ2-2, with TRBD1 as a possible D gene (6 bases). The germline gives CDR1 SGHAT, CDR2 FQNNGV. This CDR3 has 14 amino acids. The V and J ends lost 4 bases and 3 bases respectively, with 9 bases between them. The CDR3 DNA reads as TGTGCCAGCAGCTCTGGACAGCACACCGGGGAGCTGTTTTTT. It encodes CASSSGQHTGELFF.

The CDR3 nucleotides read TGCGCCAGCAGCCAAGGGCCGAACACCGGGGAGCTGTTTTTT. Translating gives CASSQGPNTGELFF. The chain employs TRBV4-3 and TRBJ2-2; no firm D call. The CDR3 sequence is 14 residues long. CDR1 is LGHNA and CDR2 is YSLEER in the germline V gene. With 1 base removed from V and 0 bases from J, the gap between germline ends came to 3 bases.

V and J are TRBV2 and TRBJ1-2, with D perhaps TRBD1 (6 bases). Per the germline V gene, CDR1 is SNHLY and CDR2 is FYNNEI. V was pared by 3 bases and J by 4 bases, with 12 bases between. The CDR3 is 14 amino acids. The CDR3 region has the DNA TGTGCCAGCAGTGAGGGACACTCTATCTATGGCTACACCTTC. This sequence encodes CASSEGHSIYGYTF.